These T cell receptor beta chains were read from a single sample in a study of blood T cell repertoires in COVID-19. Some clones are missing from TCRdb's copy, which holds only in-frame ones; the method was immunoSEQ multiplex PCR. The sample has about 160,000 clones, approximately 85% seen once; the top ten hold about 6.9%. Sequencing used peripheral blood. The receptors were sampled from a man of 80 years or more with COVID-19, enrolled during active disease. Each CDR3 is given with its conserved first and last residue. Each record gives: J gene, clone size, D gene, V gene, CDR3 DNA, CDR3 protein. D genes are given only for firm matches. Only some rows state a clone size, as once, few, many or a class for expanded clones.

j_call: TRBJ1-2
clone_size: -
d_call: -
v_call: TRBV4-1
cdr3_nt: TGCGCCAGCAGCCAAGAAGGTCAGGCTAACTATGGCTACACCTTC
cdr3_aa: CASSQEGQANYGYTF

j_call: TRBJ2-4
clone_size: -
d_call: TRBD1
v_call: TRBV19
cdr3_nt: TGTGCCAGTAGTATAGATCTCGACAGGGTAGCCAAAAACATTCAGTACTTC
cdr3_aa: CASSIDLDRVAKNIQYF

j_call: TRBJ1-2
clone_size: -
d_call: -
v_call: TRBV5-3
cdr3_nt: TGTGCCAGAAGCCCGATACAACAGGTATTTGGCTACACCTTC
cdr3_aa: CARSPIQQVFGYTF

j_call: TRBJ2-2
clone_size: -
d_call: TRBD1
v_call: TRBV5-1
cdr3_nt: TGCGCCAGCAGCACCAACAGGGGCGCCGGGGAGCTGTTTTTT
cdr3_aa: CASSTNRGAGELFF

j_call: TRBJ1-4
clone_size: -
d_call: -
v_call: TRBV7-2
cdr3_nt: TGTGCCAGCAGCCCCGGGGAGCAAGTTAATGAAAAACTGTTTTTT
cdr3_aa: CASSPGEQVNEKLFF

j_call: TRBJ1-1
clone_size: -
d_call: -
v_call: TRBV5-1
cdr3_nt: TGCGCCAGCAGTTCGGACAGACCGAGGGAAGCTTTCTTT
cdr3_aa: CASSSDRPREAFF

j_call: TRBJ1-1
clone_size: -
d_call: -
v_call: TRBV6-5
cdr3_nt: TGTGCCAGCAGAAGGACTGATCTTGAAGCTTTCTTT
cdr3_aa: CASRRTDLEAFF

j_call: TRBJ1-1
clone_size: few
d_call: TRBD1
v_call: TRBV10-3
cdr3_nt: TGTGCCATCAGTGAGGGACAGGGGATCACTGAAGCTTTCTTT
cdr3_aa: CAISEGQGITEAFF

j_call: TRBJ2-7
clone_size: -
d_call: -
v_call: TRBV4-1
cdr3_nt: TGCGCCAGCAGCCATGGGACACCCCCTTACGAGCAGTACTTC
cdr3_aa: CASSHGTPPYEQYF

j_call: TRBJ1-5
clone_size: once
d_call: -
v_call: TRBV7-9
cdr3_nt: TGTGCCAGCAGCTTAGCGGTTAGTAATCAGCCCCAGCATTTT
cdr3_aa: CASSLAVSNQPQHF

j_call: TRBJ1-1
clone_size: -
d_call: -
v_call: TRBV7-2
cdr3_nt: TGTGCCAGCAGCCCCCTAGGTGGTCCTGAAGCTTTCTTT
cdr3_aa: CASSPLGGPEAFF

j_call: TRBJ1-2
clone_size: -
d_call: -
v_call: TRBV3-1/TRBV3-2
cdr3_nt: TGTGCCAGCAGCCAAAACCCCCGGGGGGCCTATGGCTACACCTTC
cdr3_aa: CASSQNPRGAYGYTF

j_call: TRBJ2-3
clone_size: once
d_call: TRBD2
v_call: TRBV14
cdr3_nt: TGTGCCAGCAGCCAACGACTAGCGGCTAGCACAGATACGCAGTATTTT
cdr3_aa: CASSQRLAASTDTQYF

j_call: TRBJ1-2
clone_size: -
d_call: TRBD1
v_call: TRBV19
cdr3_nt: TGTGCCAGTAGCCGAGACAGGGCGGGCTATGGCTACACCTTC
cdr3_aa: CASSRDRAGYGYTF

j_call: TRBJ1-1
clone_size: -
d_call: -
v_call: TRBV5-4
cdr3_nt: TGTGCCAGCAGCTCGAGGAGGAACACTGAAGCTTTCTTT
cdr3_aa: CASSSRRNTEAFF

j_call: TRBJ2-5
clone_size: -
d_call: -
v_call: TRBV27
cdr3_nt: TGTGCCAGCAGTTTCCTCCGCCAGGAGACCCAGTACTTC
cdr3_aa: CASSFLRQETQYF

j_call: TRBJ2-7
clone_size: -
d_call: TRBD1
v_call: TRBV27
cdr3_nt: TGTGCCAGCAGCGCAGGACAGGACAACGAGCAGTACTTC
cdr3_aa: CASSAGQDNEQYF

j_call: TRBJ1-2
clone_size: -
d_call: TRBD1
v_call: TRBV5-1
cdr3_nt: TGCGCCAGCAGCTTGACAGGGGGAATGCAAGGCTATGGCTACACCTTC
cdr3_aa: CASSLTGGMQGYGYTF

j_call: TRBJ2-1
clone_size: -
d_call: -
v_call: TRBV5-1
cdr3_nt: TGCGCCAGCAGCGACAGGTTAGCCTACAATGAGCAGTTCTTC
cdr3_aa: CASSDRLAYNEQFF

j_call: TRBJ1-5
clone_size: -
d_call: TRBD1
v_call: TRBV19
cdr3_nt: TGTGCCAGTAGGGGGACAGGGGGCGCCGAACAGCCCCAGCATTTT
cdr3_aa: CASRGTGGAEQPQHF

j_call: TRBJ2-1
clone_size: -
d_call: TRBD1
v_call: TRBV5-1
cdr3_nt: TGCGCCAGCAGCTTGGAGGGGACAGAGTACAATGAGCAGTTCTTC
cdr3_aa: CASSLEGTEYNEQFF

j_call: TRBJ1-4
clone_size: few
d_call: -
v_call: TRBV3-1/TRBV3-2
cdr3_nt: TGTGCCAGCAGCCAAGTTACCGCGACTAATGAAAAACTGTTTTTT
cdr3_aa: CASSQVTATNEKLFF

j_call: TRBJ1-2
clone_size: -
d_call: -
v_call: TRBV9
cdr3_nt: TGTGCCAGCAGCGTAGGTGGGCTCTATGGCTACACCTTC
cdr3_aa: CASSVGGLYGYTF

j_call: TRBJ1-2
clone_size: -
d_call: -
v_call: TRBV28
cdr3_nt: TGTGCCACTTCGAGGGATGGCTACACCTTC
cdr3_aa: CATSRDGYTF

j_call: TRBJ2-3
clone_size: -
d_call: TRBD1
v_call: TRBV19
cdr3_nt: TGTGCCAGTAGTATCAGGACAGGGGGCACAGATACGCAGTATTTT
cdr3_aa: CASSIRTGGTDTQYF

j_call: TRBJ2-1
clone_size: -
d_call: -
v_call: TRBV9
cdr3_nt: TGTGCCAGCAGCGTAGGAGGGTCGACCTACAATGAGCAGTTCTTC
cdr3_aa: CASSVGGSTYNEQFF